This T cell receptor beta chain was identified in a study of shared clonotypes between healthy human individuals. Broader study findings: Non-shared clonotypes had lower generation probabilities than those shared by all four donors.

Notes on this clone: Its target is unknown.

Libraries were prepared by immunoSEQ multiplex PCR; TCRdb keeps only in-frame clonotypes and omits some of them. The profile shows approximately 1.5 million clones, approximately 98% of them singletons. The study drew all its donors from Caucasian adults living in Nashville, Tennessee. A split of CD4+ cells into CD45RA+ naive and CD45RA-negative memory subsets was performed. Sequencing was carried out using naive CD4+ T cells sorted from blood. Subset in this sample: CD45RA+ positively selected. The clonotype comes from a man younger than 45 in good health.

CDR3 region: CATSRDTGGLTGELFF. The CDR3, as DNA: TGTGCCACCAGCAGAGACACAGGGGGATTAACCGGGGAGCTGTTTTTT. The chain joins TRBV15 to TRBJ2-2; TRBD1 agrees at 8 bases. CDR1 is LNHNV and CDR2 is YYDKDF in the germline V gene (reference sequence). The V gene end was trimmed by 0 bases and the J gene end by 5 bases; junction bases not matched to a gene: 5. This CDR3 is built from 16 residues. Filled out from reference TRBV15 and TRBJ2-2, the complete variable domain reads DAMVIQNPRYQVTQFGKPVTLSCSQTLNHNVMYWYQQKSSQAPKLLFHYYDKDFNNEADTPDNFQSRRPNTSFCFLDIRSPGLGDTAMYLCATSRDTGGLTGELFFGEGSRLTVL.